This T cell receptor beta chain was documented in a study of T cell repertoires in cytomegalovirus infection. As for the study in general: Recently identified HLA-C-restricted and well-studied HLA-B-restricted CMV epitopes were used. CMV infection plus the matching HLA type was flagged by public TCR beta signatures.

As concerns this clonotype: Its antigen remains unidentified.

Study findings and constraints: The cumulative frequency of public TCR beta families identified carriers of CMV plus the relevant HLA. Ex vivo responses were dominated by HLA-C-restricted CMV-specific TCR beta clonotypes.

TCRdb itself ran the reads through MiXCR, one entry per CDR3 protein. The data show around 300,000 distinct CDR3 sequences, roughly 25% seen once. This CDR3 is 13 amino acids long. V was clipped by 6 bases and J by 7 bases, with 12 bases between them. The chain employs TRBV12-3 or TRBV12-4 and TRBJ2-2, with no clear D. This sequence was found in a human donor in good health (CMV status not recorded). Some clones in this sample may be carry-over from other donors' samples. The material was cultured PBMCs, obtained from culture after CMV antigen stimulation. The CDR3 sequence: CASSPTRNGELFF. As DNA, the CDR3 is TGTGCCAGCAGCCCCACGCGGAACGGGGAGCTGTTTTTT.